This T cell receptor (beta chain) appears in the sequencing data of a study of blood T cells in healthy people across ages. Study-wide findings and caveats: Among T cells, TCR beta diversity per million cells dropped roughly linearly as age rose.

Regarding this clonotype: Its antigen remains unknown. The junction shows a germline mismatch at one end, possibly a read error.

Sample-barcoded 5' priming and a J-beta primer mix drove a second PCR of roughly 6 to 12 cycles. TCRdb re-called the 5' RACE reads through MiXCR, storing one row per CDR3 protein. This repertoire shows some 760,000 distinct CDR3 sequences, roughly 25% found once; its top ten account for 3% to 4%. CDR1 SGHTA and CDR2 FQGTGA come from the germline V gene. The CDR3 contains 13 residues. Isolated PBMCs totaled at least 7 million in each sample. These data were also filed under a second study, of T cells of mothers and their children. That investigation notes: The donors comprised about 6 children and their three healthy Caucasian mothers.

Material: blood. The clonotype originates from a boy younger than 18 in good health. This chain joins TRBV7-3 and TRBJ1-2; the D is unclear. CDR3 in DNA: TGTGCCAACAGCTCCGACAATTTCTATGGCTACACCTTC. Its protein is CANSSDNFYGYTF.